The entry that follows covers one T cell receptor beta chain sequence. TCRdb's copy holds only in-frame clones and misses some; the assay was immunoSEQ multiplex PCR. The table has 110,000 to 150,000 clones, approximately 90% seen once. Between the trimmed V and J ends, which lost 1 base and 0 bases, there was a span of 7 bases. This CDR3 is built from 15 residues. Germline CDR1 LNHNV, CDR2 YYDKDF (reference sequence). This entry is derived from a study of T cell responses to AZD1222 COVID-19 vaccine. The sequenced sample was peripheral blood, obtained 28 days after the second AZD1222 dose. This rearrangement joins TRBV15 to TRBJ1-5, with a weak D call TRBD1 (5 bases). The TCR originated in an adult who received the AZD1222 COVID-19 vaccine. The CDR3 sequence is CATSRGQPSNQPQHF. The CDR3 coding sequence is TGTGCCACCAGCAGAGGACAGCCTAGCAATCAGCCCCAGCATTTT.